The following is a TCR beta chain sequence with its context. Its antigen is unknown. The data are from a study of shared clonotypes between healthy human individuals. Findings of the study overall: Larger estimated richness was generally seen in naive subsets than in memory subsets.

Recent acute infections and vaccinations were absent in the healthy HIV-negative adult donors. Adult Caucasians living in Nashville, Tennessee made up all of the donors. Genomic DNA per cell subset filled all wells of several immunoSEQ plates. Data came from immunoSEQ multiplex PCR; TCRdb stores just in-frame clones and leaves some out. The sample has over a million clones; 95% to 99% are singletons. This CDR3 has 15 residues. The germline V and J ends were trimmed by 1 base and 5 bases, with 12 bases remaining between them. Germline-derived CDR1 and CDR2 are MNHEY and SVGAGI. This sequence was found in a man aged 25 to 40 in good health. The sequenced sample was naive CD4+ T cells sorted from blood. As for subset: CD45RA+ positively selected. V and J are TRBV6-5 and TRBJ2-1; D gene ambiguous. The CDR3 DNA reads TGTGCCAGCAGTTACTTTTCGCCGGAAGACAATGAGCAGTTCTTC. This encodes CASSYFSPEDNEQFF.